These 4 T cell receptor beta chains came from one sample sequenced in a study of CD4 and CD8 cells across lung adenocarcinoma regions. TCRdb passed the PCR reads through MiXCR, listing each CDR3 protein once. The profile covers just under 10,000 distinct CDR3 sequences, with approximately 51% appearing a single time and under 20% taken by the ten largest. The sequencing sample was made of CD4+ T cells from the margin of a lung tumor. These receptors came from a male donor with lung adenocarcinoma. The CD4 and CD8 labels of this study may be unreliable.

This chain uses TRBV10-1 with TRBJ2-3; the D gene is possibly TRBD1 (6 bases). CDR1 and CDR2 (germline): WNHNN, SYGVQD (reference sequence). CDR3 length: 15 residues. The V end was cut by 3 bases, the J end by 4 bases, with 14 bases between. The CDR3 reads CASSEGVGGSDTQYF. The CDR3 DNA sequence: TGCGCCAGCAGTGAAGGCGTAGGGGGTTCAGATACGCAGTATTTT.

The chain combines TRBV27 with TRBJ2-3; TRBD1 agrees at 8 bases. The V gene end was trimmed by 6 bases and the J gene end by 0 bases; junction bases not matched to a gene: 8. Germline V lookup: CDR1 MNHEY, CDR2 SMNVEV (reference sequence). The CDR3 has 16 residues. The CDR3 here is CASRIHDRGSTDTQYF. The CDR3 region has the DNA TGTGCCAGCAGGATCCACGACAGGGGAAGCACAGATACGCAGTATTTT.

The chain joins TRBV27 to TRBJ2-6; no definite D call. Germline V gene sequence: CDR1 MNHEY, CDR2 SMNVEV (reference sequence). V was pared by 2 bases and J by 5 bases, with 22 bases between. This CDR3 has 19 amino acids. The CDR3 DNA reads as TGTGCCAGCAGTTTAAATCCAGTTGAAAAGTCTCAGAGGGCCAACGTCCTGACTTTC. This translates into CASSLNPVEKSQRANVLTF.

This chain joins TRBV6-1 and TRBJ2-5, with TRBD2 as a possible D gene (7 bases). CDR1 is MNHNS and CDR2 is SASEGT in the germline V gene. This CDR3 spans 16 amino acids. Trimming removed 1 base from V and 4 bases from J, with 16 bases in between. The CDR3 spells CASSEEEGEGRETQYF. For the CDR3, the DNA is TGTGCCAGCAGTGAAGAGGAGGGGGAGGGCCGAGAGACCCAGTACTTC.